The 9 T cell receptor beta chains below come from one sample, sequenced in a study of T cell responses to AZD1222 COVID-19 vaccine. TCRdb's table, derived via immunoSEQ multiplex PCR, lists solely in-frame clones and lacks some. The data contain 200,000 to 300,000 clones, more than 85% of them singletons. The sequenced sample was peripheral blood, obtained on day 0 of AZD1222 vaccination. These receptors originate from an adult in good health.

This rearrangement joins TRBV5-1 to TRBJ1-4; D might be TRBD1 (5 bases). Deletions cut 2 bases from V and 7 bases from J, with 12 bases between. CDR3 length: 14 amino acids. Germline assignment: CDR1 SGHRS and CDR2 YFSETQ. The CDR3 DNA sequence: TGCGCCAGCAGCTTAGGAGGGGACGGTGAAAAACTGTTTTTT. Residues: CASSLGGDGEKLFF.

This rearrangement joins TRBV3-1 (or the pseudogene TRBV3-2) to TRBJ1-1; D is possibly TRBD1 (6 bases). This CDR3 contains 16 residues. V was clipped by 0 bases and J by 0 bases, with 11 bases between them. Germline V gives CDR1 LGHDT, CDR2 YNNKEL (reference sequence). CDR3 protein: CASSQDLTGMNTEAFF. The CDR3 bases are TGTGCCAGCAGCCAAGATCTTACAGGGATGAACACTGAAGCTTTCTTT.

The gene calls are TRBV29-1 and TRBJ2-4; 7 nucleotides match TRBD1. After removal of 6 bases from V and 11 bases from J, the junction contained 16 bases not matched to a gene. The germline V gene encodes CDR1 SQVTM and CDR2 ANQGSEA. The CDR3 length is 14 residues. The CDR3 reads CSVALGTGAPVQYF. CDR3 in DNA: TGCAGCGTGGCCCTTGGTACAGGGGCCCCTGTTCAGTACTTC.

V and J are TRBV4-2 and TRBJ2-3, with D perhaps matching TRBD1 or TRBD2 (7 bases each). V was pared by 6 bases and J by 4 bases, with 14 bases between. The germline gives CDR1 LGHNA, CDR2 YNFKEQ. The CDR3 covers 14 residues. This chain's CDR3 is CASRSGGAADTQYF. In DNA form, the CDR3 reads TGTGCCAGCAGATCAGGGGGGGCGGCAGATACGCAGTATTTT.

The rearrangement links TRBV28 to TRBJ2-6; 12 nucleotides line up with TRBD2. The CDR3 has 18 residues. CDR1 is MDHEN and CDR2 is SYDVKM in the germline V gene. V lost 4 bases, J lost 0 bases, and 4 bases stayed unmatched. The CDR3 coding sequence is TGTGCCAGCAGTTATGCTAGCGGGAGGGCCTCTGGGGCCAACGTCCTGACTTTC. This codes for CASSYASGRASGANVLTF.

This chain connects TRBV11-1 to TRBJ1-1; D perhaps matches TRBD1 (6 bases). CDR1 is SGHAT and CDR2 is FQDESV in the germline V gene (reference sequence). Trimming took off 2 bases at V and 4 bases at J, with 11 bases between the two ends. This CDR3 has 14 residues. CDR3 in amino acids: CASSLLQGGTEAFF. DNA for the CDR3: TGTGCCAGCAGCTTACTACAGGGCGGCACTGAAGCTTTCTTT.

The rearrangement uses TRBV19 and TRBJ1-5; 7 bases match TRBD1. The V segment lost 3 bases and the J segment 3 bases; nucleotides outside the gene matches: 2. In germline, CDR1 is LNHDA, CDR2 SQIVND (reference sequence). This CDR3 spans 14 amino acids. The CDR3 DNA is TGTGCCAGTAGTATTGGACAGGACAATCAGCCCCAGCATTTT. Its translation: CASSIGQDNQPQHF.

The chain employs TRBV3-1 (or the pseudogene TRBV3-2) and TRBJ2-1; D is perhaps TRBD2 (5 bases). Between the trimmed V and J ends, which lost 2 bases and 3 bases, there was a span of 14 bases. The CDR3 covers 16 residues. Looked up from germline, CDR1 is LGHDT and CDR2 is YNNKEL (reference sequence). The CDR3 DNA sequence: TGTGCCAGCAGCCAATGGCGGCGGGCCCACTACAATGAGCAGTTCTTC. Translating gives CASSQWRRAHYNEQFF.

This clone was observed once. V usage is TRBV11-2 and J usage is TRBJ2-6; D unresolved. The germline V gene encodes CDR1 SGHAT and CDR2 FQNNGV. The CDR3 is 19 amino acids. V was trimmed by 2 bases and J by 0 bases, leaving 17 bases between them. The CDR3 DNA reads as TGTGCCAGCAGCTTAAGCCCGGCGCCCTCCCGCTCTGGGGCCAACGTCCTGACTTTC. Its protein is CASSLSPAPSRSGANVLTF.